The table lists the clone carrying this T cell receptor (beta chain) with many counts. The antigen remains unidentified. Combining iRepertoire HTBI primers with Arm-PCR of CDR3 regions, the authors built TCR beta libraries. From the multiplex PCR reads, TCRdb called clonotypes with MiXCR, one entry per CDR3 protein. The repertoire holds 350,000 to 550,000 distinct CDR3 sequences, 12% to 15% seen once, with under 20% in the top ten. Documented time point: newly diagnosed GD, antithyroid drugs for less than 3 months. From RNA extracted from PBMCs, the TCR library was made. Criteria from the American Thyroid Association guidelines were applied to diagnose Graves' disease. This specimen belongs to a study of regulatory T cells in long-lasting Graves disease. In the study overall: Graves' patients (newly diagnosed) had been on antithyroid drugs under 3 months.

Study findings and constraints: There were preferences for TRBV28, TRBJ1-2 and TRBJ2-5 in persistent disease. Lower TCR diversity characterized persistent Graves' patients relative to newly diagnosed patients.

This CDR3 has 15 amino acids. Germline V gene sequence: CDR1 SGHRS, CDR2 YFSETQ. The trim removed 3 bases at V and 0 bases at J, leaving 2 bases unmatched. These data also featured in a second study, about T cells in Graves' hyperthyroidism and ophthalmopathy.

The receptor was isolated from a woman aged 45-60 years with Graves disease. The sequences come from peripheral blood mononuclear cells (PBMCs), collected at new diagnosis, from a patient treated with antithyroid drugs. The gene calls are TRBV5-1 and TRBJ2-2, with 7 bases identical to TRBD1. CDR3 in amino acids: CASSSTGANTGELFF. The CDR3 region has the DNA TGCGCCAGCAGCTCCACAGGGGCGAACACCGGGGAGCTGTTTTTT.